What follows are 18 T cell receptor beta chains derived from one specimen sequenced in a study of T cell responses to AZD1222 COVID-19 vaccine. The assay was immunoSEQ multiplex PCR, and TCRdb's table has in-frame clones only and misses some. Of some 97,000 clones in the sample, roughly 91% were seen once. The sample here was peripheral blood, taken on day 0 of AZD1222 vaccination. The receptors come from an adult in good health.

The chain is built from TRBV5-4 and TRBJ2-7, with 8 bases aligning to TRBD2. This CDR3 contains 16 residues. The junction had 8 bases not matched to a gene; V was cut back by 0 bases and J by 3 bases. Per the germline V gene, CDR1 is SGHNT and CDR2 is YYREEE (reference sequence). CDR3 sequence: CASSLDYGRANYEQYF. CDR3 in DNA: TGTGCCAGCAGCTTGGATTACGGGAGGGCCAACTACGAGCAGTACTTC.

The chain has TRBV28 and TRBJ1-3, with 7 bases that match TRBD1. Trimming removed 1 base from V and 0 bases from J; junction bases left unmatched: 6. There are 17 residues in the CDR3. Germline CDR1 reads MDHEN; CDR2 reads SYDVKM. Here the CDR3 DNA reads TGTGCCAGCAGTTTATCCCGGACAGGACGCTCTGGAAACACCATATATTTT. Protein sequence: CASSLSRTGRSGNTIYF.

The V call is TRBV4-2, the J call TRBJ2-7; no clear D gene. The CDR3 is made up of 14 amino acids. V was clipped by 0 bases and J by 6 bases, with 12 bases between them. Germline V CDR1 and CDR2: LGHNA, YNFKEQ. DNA for the CDR3: TGTGCCAGCAGCCAAGATCACCTACCGGGCGAGCAGTACTTC. Protein: CASSQDHLPGEQYF.

This chain uses TRBV10-3 with TRBJ1-1, with a tentative D call TRBD1 (6 bases). Germline V gene lookup returns CDR1 ENHRY and CDR2 SYGVKD. The CDR3 runs to 14 residues. V lost 2 bases and J lost 11, with 18 bases in between. CDR3 in amino acids: CAISETTGKVWAFF. The DNA of the CDR3 is TGTGCCATCAGTGAGACGACAGGAAAGGTGTGGGCTTTCTTT.

Only one count was recorded for this clone. The V call is TRBV14, the J call TRBJ1-1; 9 nucleotides line up with TRBD1. This CDR3 has 17 amino acids. CDR1 is SGHDN, CDR2 FVKESK, per germline. The V gene end was trimmed by 2 bases and the J gene end by 2 bases; junction bases not matched to a gene: 9. The CDR3 protein is CASSQYVGTGLNTEAFF. CDR3 bases: TGTGCCAGCAGCCAATACGTCGGGACAGGGCTTAACACTGAAGCTTTCTTT.

J is TRBJ1-1 and V is TRBV2; D remains unclear. Germline assignment: CDR1 SNHLY and CDR2 FYNNEI. CDR3 size: 13 residues. V lost 6 bases to trimming and J lost 0 bases, with 8 bases between them. The CDR3 nucleotides are TGTGCCAGCAGCGTCGACGTGAACACTGAAGCTTTCTTT. It specifies CASSVDVNTEAFF.

The genes are TRBV13 and TRBJ1-5; D gene unclear. The CDR3 has 15 amino acids. Trimming removed 0 bases from V and 2 bases from J, with 8 bases in between. Per the germline V gene, CDR1 is PRHDT and CDR2 is FYEKMQ (reference sequence). The DNA for the CDR3 is TGTGCCAGCAGCTTAGGCTTCGGAGGCAATCAGCCCCAGCATTTT. Its translation is CASSLGFGGNQPQHF.

The rearrangement links TRBV4-1 to TRBJ2-7; perhaps TRBD1 as D (5 bases). The CDR3 loop spans 17 amino acids. Between the trimmed V and J ends, which lost 0 bases and 0 bases, there was a span of 15 bases. The germline CDR1 and CDR2 sequences are MGHRA and YSYEKL. CDR3 protein: CASSQEGVGHLSYEQYF. DNA for the CDR3: TGCGCCAGCAGCCAAGAAGGGGTAGGCCACCTCTCCTACGAGCAGTACTTC.

This chain links TRBV19 with TRBJ2-1; 7 nucleotides align to TRBD2. The CDR3 runs 18 residues. V lost 3 bases, J lost 0 bases, and 11 bases stayed unmatched. From germline, CDR1 is LNHDA and CDR2 SQIVND (reference sequence). The CDR3 DNA follows: TGTGCCAGTAGTATCCCAGAACTAGCGCCTAGCTCCTACAATGAGCAGTTCTTC. Translation: CASSIPELAPSSYNEQFF.

This clone was counted between two and nine times. The CDR3 nucleotides are TGTGCCAGCATGGACAGGAACCACTACGAGCAGTACTTC. Residues: CASMDRNHYEQYF. The gene calls are TRBV6-5 and TRBJ2-7; 7 positions agree with TRBD1. The junction had 6 bases not matched to a gene; V was cut back by 7 bases and J by 3 bases. Per germline, CDR1 MNHEY and CDR2 SVGAGI. The CDR3 is 13 residues long.

The chain employs TRBV5-5 and TRBJ1-1; no clear D gene. The V end was cut by 2 bases, the J end by 3 bases, with 8 bases between. The CDR3 covers 13 residues. The germline gives CDR1 SGHKS, CDR2 YYEKEE (reference sequence). CDR3 coding DNA: TGTGCCAGCAGCTTTGACATTTACACTGAAGCTTTCTTT. Protein: CASSFDIYTEAFF.

To note about this clone: Its ends do not fully match the called genes, so a read error is possible. The rearrangement links TRBV11-3 to TRBJ2-1; D call uncertain. The CDR3 runs to 14 residues. The germline gives CDR1 SGHNT, CDR2 YENEEA. As DNA, the CDR3 is TGTGCCAGCAGCTACCAGCTAGAATACAGTGAGCAGTTCTTC. Protein product: CASSYQLEYSEQFF.

This rearrangement joins TRBV25-1 to TRBJ2-7; 10 bases map to TRBD1. With V trimmed by 8 bases and J by 2 bases, 3 bases remained unmatched. In germline, CDR1 is MGHDK, CDR2 SYGVNS. CDR3 length equals 13 residues. The CDR3 DNA sequence: TGTGCCAGCTCCGGACAGGGGGCCTACGAGCAGTACTTC. As protein: CASSGQGAYEQYF.

As DNA, the CDR3 is TGTGCCAGTAGTCAGAAGGGACTAGCGGGAGGTTTCGGGTATGAGCAGTTCTTC. This gives the protein CASSQKGLAGGFGYEQFF. V is TRBV19 and J is TRBJ2-1, with TRBD2 matching 15 bases. The CDR3 covers 18 residues. Germline lookup yields CDR1 LNHDA and CDR2 SQIVND (reference sequence). The J segment lost 8 bases and the V segment lost 5 bases, leaving 13 bases of the junction unmatched.

This clone has just one count. The chain carries TRBV6-5 and TRBJ1-2; D may be TRBD1 (5 bases). V was cut by 7 bases and J by 3 bases, with 15 bases left in between. This CDR3 spans 14 amino acids. Per germline, CDR1 MNHEY and CDR2 SVGAGI. CDR3 in amino acids: CASTPFTRDYGYTF. The CDR3 region has the DNA TGTGCCAGCACCCCCTTCACCAGGGACTATGGCTACACCTTC.

The V call is TRBV30, the J call TRBJ1-6; D call uncertain. Germline V gene data show CDR1 as GTSNPN and CDR2 as SVGIG (reference sequence). V was pared by 4 bases and J by 0 bases, with 10 bases between. This CDR3 contains 15 residues. The CDR3 is CAWTSQSSYNSPLHF. The CDR3 region has the DNA TGTGCCTGGACGAGCCAGAGCTCCTATAATTCACCCCTCCACTTT. The full variable domain, completed using reference TRBV30 and TRBJ1-6, is SQTIHQWPATLVQPVGSPLSLECTVEGTSNPNLYWYRQAAGRGLQLLFYSVGIGQISSEVPQNLSASRPQDRQFILSSKKLLLSDSGFYLCAWTSQSSYNSPLHFGNGTRLTVT.

The rearrangement uses TRBV6-5 and TRBJ1-1, with no clear D. Per the germline V gene, CDR1 is MNHEY and CDR2 is SVGAGI. V was pared by 6 bases and J by 2 bases, with 10 bases between. The CDR3 has 13 amino acids. CDR3 amino acids: CASRGRLNTEAFF. CDR3 nucleotides: TGTGCCAGCAGAGGCAGACTTAACACTGAAGCTTTCTTT.

The V and J genes are TRBV6-5 and TRBJ2-2, with D tentatively TRBD2 (5 bases). V was clipped by 9 bases and J by 6 bases, with 17 bases between them. Germline loops: CDR1 MNHEY, CDR2 SVGAGI. The CDR3 runs 14 residues. This chain's CDR3 is CASWEPRLAGELFF. CDR3 coding DNA: TGTGCCAGTTGGGAGCCAAGGTTGGCCGGGGAGCTGTTTTTT.